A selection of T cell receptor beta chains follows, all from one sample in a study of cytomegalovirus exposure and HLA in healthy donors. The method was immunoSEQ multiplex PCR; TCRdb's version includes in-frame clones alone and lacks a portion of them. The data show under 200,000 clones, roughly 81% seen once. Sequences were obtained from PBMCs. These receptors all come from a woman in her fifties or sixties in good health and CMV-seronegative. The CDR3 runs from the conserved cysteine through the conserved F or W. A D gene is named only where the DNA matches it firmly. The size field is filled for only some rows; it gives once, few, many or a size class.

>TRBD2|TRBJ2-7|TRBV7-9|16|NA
CSSSSQTSGTGYEQYF
TGTTCCAGCAGCTCCCAGACTAGCGGGACCGGCTACGAGCAGTACTTC
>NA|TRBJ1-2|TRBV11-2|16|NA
CASSHPGSGGVYGYTF
TGTGCCAGCAGCCATCCCGGCTCGGGGGGGGTCTATGGCTACACCTTC
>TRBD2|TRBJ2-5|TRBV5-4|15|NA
CASSPWEGLTETQYF
TGTGCCAGCAGTCCCTGGGAGGGGCTAACGGAGACCCAGTACTTC
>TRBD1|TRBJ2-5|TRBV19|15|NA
CASSPRDRKEETQYF
TGTGCCAGTAGCCCTCGGGACAGGAAAGAAGAGACCCAGTACTTC
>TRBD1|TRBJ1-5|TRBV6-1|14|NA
CASSGGTGGKPQHF
TGTGCCAGCAGTGGAGGGACAGGGGGCAAGCCCCAGCATTTT
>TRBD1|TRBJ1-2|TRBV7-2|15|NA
CASSYPGTGTYGYTF
TGTGCCAGCAGCTACCCCGGGACAGGGACCTATGGCTACACCTTC
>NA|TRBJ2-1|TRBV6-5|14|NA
CASSYRGSYNEQFF
TGTGCCAGCAGTTACAGGGGGAGTTACAATGAGCAGTTCTTC
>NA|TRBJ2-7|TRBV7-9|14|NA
CASSLTGRTYEQYF
TGTGCCAGCAGCTTAACAGGACGCACCTACGAGCAGTACTTC
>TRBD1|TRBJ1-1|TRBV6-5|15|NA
CASNDRAGIDSEAFF
TGTGCCAGCAACGACAGGGCGGGGATTGATAGTGAAGCTTTCTTT
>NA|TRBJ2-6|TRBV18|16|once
CASSPLYSSGANVLTF
TGTGCCAGCTCACCCCTATACAGCTCTGGGGCCAACGTCCTGACTTTC